These T cell receptor beta chains were read from a single sample in a study of T cells after yellow fever vaccination. In TCRdb, the 5' RACE reads were re-called with MiXCR into one record per CDR3 protein. The sample includes a few hundred thousand distinct CDR3 sequences, roughly 4% of them seen just once. This sample comprised PBMCs, obtained on the day of the yellow fever booster vaccination. The receptors come from a man younger than 35 who received the YFV17D yellow fever vaccine. Each CDR3 is given with its conserved first and last residue. Fields, in order: clone size, J gene, V gene, D gene, CDR3 protein, CDR3 DNA. D genes are given only for firm matches. Clone size is given for some rows only: seen once, a few or many times, or a class if the clone is expanded.

>few|TRBJ1-2|TRBV5-5|-
CASSLTGSDNYGYTF
TGTGCCAGCAGCTTGACGGGCAGTGACAACTATGGCTACACCTTC
>many|TRBJ2-7|TRBV5-1|-
CASRAAAYEQYF
TGCGCCAGCAGGGCCGCGGCCTACGAGCAGTACTTC
>-|TRBJ2-1|TRBV20-1|-
CSAVSHNEQFF
TGCAGTGCTGTTTCGCACAATGAGCAGTTCTTC
>many|TRBJ2-7|TRBV29-1|-
CSVERDPSSNEQYF
TGCAGCGTTGAAAGGGACCCGTCCTCGAACGAGCAGTACTTC
>few|TRBJ1-1|TRBV7-2|-
CASSLARGYTEAFF
TGTGCCAGCAGCTTAGCCCGGGGGTACACTGAAGCTTTCTTT
>-|TRBJ1-5|TRBV12-3/TRBV12-4|-
CASSFRGNNQPQHF
TGTGCCAGCAGTTTCAGAGGGAACAATCAGCCCCAGCATTTT
>many|TRBJ2-3|TRBV7-3|TRBD2
CASSLLPGGPVDTQYF
TGTGCCAGCAGCTTATTGCCGGGGGGGCCGGTAGATACGCAGTATTTT
>few|TRBJ1-5|TRBV19|TRBD1
CASNSAGGQPQHF
TGTGCCAGTAACAGTGCAGGGGGACAGCCCCAGCATTTT
>-|TRBJ2-3|TRBV27|-
CASSLMGLRTDTQYF
TGTGCCAGCAGTTTAATGGGGTTACGCACAGATACGCAGTATTTT
>few|TRBJ1-4|TRBV12-3/TRBV12-4|TRBD1
CASSPDPTGGEEKLFF
TGTGCCAGCAGCCCCGACCCGACAGGGGGCGAAGAAAAACTGTTTTTT
>-|TRBJ2-1|TRBV20-1|TRBD2
CSARAGLAGAEQFF
TGCAGTGCTAGGGCTGGACTAGCGGGGGCTGAGCAGTTCTTC
>many|TRBJ2-1|TRBV5-1|-
CASSLEARGGEQFF
TGCGCCAGCAGCTTGGAAGCTCGCGGGGGCGAGCAGTTCTTC
>-|TRBJ2-7|TRBV6-5|-
CASSYGSPGAGQYF
TGTGCCAGCAGTTACGGGTCCCCAGGGGCAGGGCAGTACTTC
>few|TRBJ1-3|TRBV12-3/TRBV12-4|-
CASSPPAGRDTIYF
TGTGCCAGCAGCCCTCCGGCGGGAAGAGACACCATATATTTT
>many|TRBJ1-2|TRBV6-2/TRBV6-3|-
CASWTLANYGYTF
TGTGCCAGCTGGACGCTAGCTAACTATGGCTACACCTTC
>many|TRBJ1-1|TRBV12-3/TRBV12-4|-
CASSLRRGTEAFF
TGTGCCAGCAGTTTGAGGCGAGGCACTGAAGCTTTCTTT
>-|TRBJ2-1|TRBV6-4|-
CASSVAAGAYNEQFF
TGTGCCAGCAGTGTTGCGGCGGGGGCATACAATGAGCAGTTCTTC
>many|TRBJ2-5|TRBV3-1|-
CASSLTASGQETQYF
TGTGCCAGCAGCCTCACCGCCAGCGGGCAAGAGACCCAGTACTTC
>-|TRBJ1-2|TRBV6-4|TRBD1
CASSEEQGANGYTF
TGTGCCAGCAGCGAGGAACAGGGGGCCAATGGCTACACCTTC
>few|TRBJ1-1|TRBV5-6|-
CASTRRPGGDTEAFF
TGTGCCAGCACCCGACGACCGGGGGGGGACACTGAAGCTTTCTTT